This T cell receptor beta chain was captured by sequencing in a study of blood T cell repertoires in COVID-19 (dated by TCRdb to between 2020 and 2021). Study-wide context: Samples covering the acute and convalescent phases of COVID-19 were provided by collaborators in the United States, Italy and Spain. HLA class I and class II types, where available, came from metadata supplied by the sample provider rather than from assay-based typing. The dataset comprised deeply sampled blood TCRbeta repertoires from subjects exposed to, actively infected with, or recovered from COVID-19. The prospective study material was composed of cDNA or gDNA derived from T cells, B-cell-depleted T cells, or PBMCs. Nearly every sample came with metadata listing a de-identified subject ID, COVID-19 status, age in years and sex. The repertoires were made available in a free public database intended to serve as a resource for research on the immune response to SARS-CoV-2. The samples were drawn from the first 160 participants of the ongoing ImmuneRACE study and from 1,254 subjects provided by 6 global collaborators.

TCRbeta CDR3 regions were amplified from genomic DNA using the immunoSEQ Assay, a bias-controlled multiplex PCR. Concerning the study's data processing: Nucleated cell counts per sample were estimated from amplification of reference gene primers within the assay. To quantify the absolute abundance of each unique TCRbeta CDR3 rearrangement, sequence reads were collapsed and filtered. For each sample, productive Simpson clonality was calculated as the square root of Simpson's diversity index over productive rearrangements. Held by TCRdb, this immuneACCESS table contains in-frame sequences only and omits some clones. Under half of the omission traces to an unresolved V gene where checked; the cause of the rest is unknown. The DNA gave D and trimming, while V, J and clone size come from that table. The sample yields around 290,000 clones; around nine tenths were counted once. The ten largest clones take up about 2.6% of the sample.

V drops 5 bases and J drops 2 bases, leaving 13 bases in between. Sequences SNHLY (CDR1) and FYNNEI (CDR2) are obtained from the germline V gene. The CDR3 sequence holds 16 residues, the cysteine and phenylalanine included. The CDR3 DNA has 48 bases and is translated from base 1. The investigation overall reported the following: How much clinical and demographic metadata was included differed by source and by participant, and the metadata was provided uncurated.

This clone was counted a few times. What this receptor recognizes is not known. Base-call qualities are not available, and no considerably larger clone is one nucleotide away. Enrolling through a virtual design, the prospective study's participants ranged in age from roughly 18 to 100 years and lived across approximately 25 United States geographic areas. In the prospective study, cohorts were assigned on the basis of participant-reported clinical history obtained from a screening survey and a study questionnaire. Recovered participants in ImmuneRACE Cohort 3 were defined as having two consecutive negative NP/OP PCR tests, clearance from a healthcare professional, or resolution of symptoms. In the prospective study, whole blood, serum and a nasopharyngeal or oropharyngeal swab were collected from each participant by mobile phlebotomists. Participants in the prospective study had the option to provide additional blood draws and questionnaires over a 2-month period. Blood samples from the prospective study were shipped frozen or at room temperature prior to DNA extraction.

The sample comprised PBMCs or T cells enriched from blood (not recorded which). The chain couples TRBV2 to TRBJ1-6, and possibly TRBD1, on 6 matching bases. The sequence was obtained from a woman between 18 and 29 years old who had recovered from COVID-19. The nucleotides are TGTGCCAGCAGTATCGCGGGGGCCACCTATAATTCACCCCTCCACTTT. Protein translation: CASSIAGATYNSPLHF. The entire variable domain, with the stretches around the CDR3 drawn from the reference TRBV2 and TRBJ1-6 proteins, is EPEVTQTPSHQVTQMGQEVILRCVPISNHLYFYWYRQILGQKVEFLVSFYNNEISEKSEIFDDQFSVERPDGSNFTLKIRSTKLEDSAMYFCASSIAGATYNSPLHFGNGTRLTVT.